Below are 20 T cell receptor beta chains sequenced from a single sample in a study of vaccination effects on CD4 cells after COVID-19. The table came from immunoSEQ multiplex PCR; TCRdb's copy has only in-frame clones and leaves some out. The sample includes approximately 28,000 clones, around 75% seen only once; the top ten take under 6%. No antigen is known for these receptors. Pools of viral peptides were used by the ViraFEST assay to expand antigen-specific CD4+ T cells ahead of sequencing. The culture ran for roughly ten days before CD4+ T cells were isolated. Two doses of either BNT162b2 or mRNA-1273 were given to each participant. The input for sequencing was CD4+ T cells from PBMCs cultured with SARS-CoV-2 spike peptides, taken after COVID-19 vaccination. The receptors were sampled from a human donor who received a COVID-19 vaccine. Some clones in this sample may be carry-over from other donors' samples.

The V and J genes are TRBV5-1 and TRBJ2-3, with D perhaps TRBD2 (5 bases). Trimming cost V 1 base and J 0 bases, with 9 bases left between them. Looked up from germline, CDR1 is SGHRS and CDR2 is YFSETQ. CDR3 length: 15 amino acids. CDR3 nucleotides: TGCGCCAGCAGCTTGCGGGAACTCAGCACAGATACGCAGTATTTT. This sequence encodes CASSLRELSTDTQYF.

This clone was recorded only once. V usage is TRBV29-1 and J usage is TRBJ1-4; D is unclear. The CDR3 sequence is 15 residues long. Germline CDR1 reads SQVTM; CDR2 reads ANQGSEA. Between the trimmed V and J ends, which lost 5 bases and 3 bases, there was a span of 16 bases. The CDR3 loop is CSVNHFGQANEKLFF. In DNA, the CDR3 is TGCAGCGTTAACCACTTCGGGCAGGCTAATGAAAAACTGTTTTTT.

This chain uses TRBV6-5 with TRBJ1-2; D unclear. V lost 7 bases to trimming and J lost 8 bases, with 11 bases between them. Germline assignment: CDR1 MNHEY and CDR2 SVGAGI. This CDR3 is 11 amino acids long. Here the CDR3 reads CASKLHGGYTF. As DNA, the CDR3 is TGTGCCAGCAAACTTCACGGAGGCTACACCTTC.

The rearrangement links TRBV9 to TRBJ1-6, with D hard to call. Per germline, CDR1 SGDLS and CDR2 YYNGEE. The germline V and J ends were trimmed by 0 bases and 8 bases, with 15 bases remaining between them. The CDR3 length is 16 residues. The CDR3 loop reads CASSVAGASSDSPLHF. CDR3 sequence (DNA): TGTGCCAGCAGCGTAGCCGGAGCGAGCTCGGATTCACCCCTCCACTTT.

This clone has a handful of counts. The chain employs TRBV4-1 and TRBJ2-1, with D maybe TRBD1 (6 bases). Germline values: CDR1 MGHRA, CDR2 YSYEKL. V dropped 1 base and J dropped 7 bases, with 23 bases sitting between them. This CDR3 region has 18 residues. The chain's CDR3 is CASSQVDVRRWGRNEQFF. Written as DNA, the CDR3 is TGCGCCAGCAGCCAAGTCGACGTTAGACGTTGGGGGCGGAATGAGCAGTTCTTC.

The chain combines TRBV23-1 with TRBJ2-6; no clear D. TRBV23-1 is treated as an ORF (open reading frame) with a function not yet certain. This CDR3 spans 20 amino acids. V lost 2 bases and J 0 bases, leaving 20 bases between the germline ends. The CDR3: CASSQKVGGFQSSGANVLTF. In DNA, the CDR3 is TGCGCCAGCAGTCAAAAGGTAGGCGGATTTCAGAGCTCTGGGGCCAACGTCCTGACTTTC.

The chain couples TRBV15 to TRBJ1-2; 9 nucleotides line up with TRBD1. The junction had 5 bases not matched to a gene; V was cut back by 4 bases and J by 8 bases. The CDR3 covers 13 residues. Germline CDR1 reads LNHNV; CDR2 reads YYDKDF (reference sequence). CDR3 nucleotides: TGTGCCACCAGCACCGGGACAGGGAACGGCTACACCTTC. Amino acids: CATSTGTGNGYTF.

V is TRBV30 and J is TRBJ1-1, with a tentative D call TRBD1 (6 bases). This CDR3 has 14 residues. Germline CDR1 and CDR2: GTSNPN and SVGIG (reference sequence). V lost 3 bases and J 1 base, leaving 12 bases between the germline ends. The CDR3: CAWRAGHWNTEAFF. The CDR3 DNA sequence: TGTGCCTGGAGAGCGGGACACTGGAACACTGAAGCTTTCTTT.

V gene TRBV12-3 or TRBV12-4 combines with J gene TRBJ2-5; D unresolved. The ends were cut back, 5 bases at V and 1 base at J, with 8 bases in the middle. The CDR3 has 13 residues. The CDR3 protein is CASSRQVQETQYF. The CDR3 nucleotides are TGTGCCAGCAGTCGTCAGGTCCAAGAGACCCAGTACTTC.

The genes are TRBV5-6 and TRBJ2-7; D gene ambiguous. Between the trimmed V and J ends, which lost 2 bases and 2 bases, there was a span of 14 bases. Germline V gives CDR1 SGHDT, CDR2 YYEEEE. CDR3 length: 15 amino acids. The CDR3 DNA reads as TGTGCCAGCAGCTTCAGGCAGGCTGTAACCTACGAGCAGTACGTC. Its translation: CASSFRQAVTYEQYV.

The rearrangement uses TRBV6-5 and TRBJ2-3; possibly TRBD1 for D (6 bases). Trimming took 7 bases from V and 2 from J, leaving 16 bases between them. Germline lookup yields CDR1 MNHEY and CDR2 SVGAGI. CDR3 length equals 15 residues. The CDR3 loop is CASTSSGAATDTQYF. CDR3 bases: TGTGCCAGCACCTCCTCAGGGGCCGCCACAGATACGCAGTATTTT.

The chain links TRBV7-2 to TRBJ2-1; 9 positions match TRBD2. V lost 4 bases, J lost 7 bases, and 5 bases stayed unmatched. The CDR3 has 14 residues. CDR1 is SGHTA, CDR2 FQGNSA, per germline. The CDR3 nucleotides are TGTGCCAGCAGCTCCTGGACTAGCGAGAATGAGCAGTTCTTC. It yields the protein CASSSWTSENEQFF.

The rearrangement joins TRBV27 to TRBJ2-5; TRBD2 matches 13 bases. J was trimmed by 8 bases and V by 4 bases; bases with no gene match: 13. CDR3 size: 17 residues. CDR1 is MNHEY and CDR2 is SMNVEV in the germline V gene (reference sequence). The CDR3: CASSSPGLAGSARTQYF. The CDR3 DNA sequence: TGTGCCAGCAGTTCCCCGGGACTAGCGGGATCGGCACGTACCCAGTACTTC.

The V gene is TRBV28, the J gene TRBJ1-2; D gene ambiguous. The V and J ends lost 5 bases and 5 bases respectively, with 15 bases between them. The CDR3 contains 14 residues. Germline CDR1 MDHEN, CDR2 SYDVKM. The CDR3 protein is CASSLLTKTYGYTF. In DNA form, the CDR3 reads TGTGCCAGCAGTCTTCTGACCAAGACTTATGGCTACACCTTC.

The chain uses TRBV30 and TRBJ2-7; D perhaps matches TRBD1 (6 bases). Germline loops: CDR1 GTSNPN, CDR2 SVGIG (reference sequence). This CDR3 is 13 amino acids long. Trimming shortened V by 1 base and J by 3 bases, and 10 bases separated the two germline ends. This chain's CDR3 is CAWSEDRLYEQYV. In nucleotides, the CDR3 is TGTGCCTGGAGTGAGGACAGACTCTACGAGCAGTACGTC.

The gene calls are TRBV6-2 or TRBV6-3 and TRBJ1-5, with TRBD1 identical over 9 bases. The CDR3 spans 15 residues. The germline CDR1 and CDR2 sequences are MNHEY and SVGEGT. Trimming cost V 1 base and J 6 bases; bases outside gene matches: 4. The CDR3 loop reads CASSYWGQGRQPQHF. In nucleotides, the CDR3 is TGTGCCAGCAGTTACTGGGGACAGGGCCGTCAGCCCCAGCATTTT.

The rearrangement uses TRBV5-1 and TRBJ1-4, with D possibly matching TRBD1 (6 bases). Trimming removed 1 base at V and 5 bases at J, with 9 bases between. Per germline, CDR1 SGHRS and CDR2 YFSETQ. The CDR3 contains 14 residues. The CDR3 DNA follows: TGCGCCAGCAGCTTGTCAGGGGCGAATGAAAAACTGTTTTTT. It specifies CASSLSGANEKLFF. Based on the CDR3 plus reference TRBV5-1 and TRBJ1-4, the full variable domain is KAGVTQTPRYLIKTRGQQVTLSCSPISGHRSVSWYQQTPGQGLQFLFEYFSETQRNKGNFPGRFSGRQFSNSRSEMNVSTLELGDSALYLCASSLSGANEKLFFGSGTQLSVL.

This clone came up a few times. The J gene is TRBJ1-4, the V gene TRBV27; D uncertain. This CDR3 is 13 amino acids long. The germline V gene has CDR1 MNHEY and CDR2 SMNVEV (reference sequence). Trimming took 2 bases from V and 5 from J, leaving 6 bases between them. DNA of the CDR3: TGTGCCAGCAGTTTAAGGAGAAATGAAAAACTGTTTTTT. This encodes CASSLRRNEKLFF.

The chain uses TRBV14 and TRBJ1-2; D is undetermined. Trimming removed 1 base from V and 2 bases from J, with 5 bases in between. The CDR3 has 13 residues. Germline CDR1 SGHDN, CDR2 FVKESK. CDR3 nucleotide sequence: TGTGCCAGCAGCCAAGCCAGAAACTATGGCTACACCTTC. The encoded protein is CASSQARNYGYTF. Looking up the rest from reference TRBV14 and TRBJ1-2 gives the full variable domain: EAGVTQFPSHSVIEKGQTVTLRCDPISGHDNLYWYRRVMGKEIKFLLHFVKESKQDESGMPNNRFLAERTGGTYSTLKVQPAELEDSGVYFCASSQARNYGYTFGSGTRLTVV.

The gene calls are TRBV29-1 and TRBJ2-2; D is unresolved. Trimming shortened V by 7 bases and J by 1 base, and 7 bases separated the two germline ends. CDR1 and CDR2 from the germline V gene are SQVTM and ANQGSEA. CDR3 length: 12 amino acids. CDR3 coding DNA: TGCAGCGGCGAGAGGAACACCGGGGAGCTGTTTTTT. Translating it yields CSGERNTGELFF.